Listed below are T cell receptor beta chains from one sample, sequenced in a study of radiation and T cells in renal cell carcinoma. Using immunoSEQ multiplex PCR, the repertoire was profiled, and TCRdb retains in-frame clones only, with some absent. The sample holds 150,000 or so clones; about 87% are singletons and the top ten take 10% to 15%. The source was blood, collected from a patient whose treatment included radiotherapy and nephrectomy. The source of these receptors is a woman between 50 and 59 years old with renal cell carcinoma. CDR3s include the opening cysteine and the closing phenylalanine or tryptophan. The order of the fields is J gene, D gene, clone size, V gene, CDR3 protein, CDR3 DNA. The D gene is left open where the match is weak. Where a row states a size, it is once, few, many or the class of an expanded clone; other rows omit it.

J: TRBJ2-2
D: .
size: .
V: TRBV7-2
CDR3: CASSLRQTWGIVNTGELFF
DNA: TGTGCCAGCAGCTTACGGCAGACCTGGGGGATTGTCAACACCGGGGAGCTGTTTTTT

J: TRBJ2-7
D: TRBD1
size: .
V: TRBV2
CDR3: CASRGQTSSYEQYF
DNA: TGTGCCAGCAGGGGACAGACAAGCTCCTACGAGCAGTACTTC

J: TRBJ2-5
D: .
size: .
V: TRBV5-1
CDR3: CASSLETPSVQETQYF
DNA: TGCGCCAGCAGCTTGGAGACCCCTAGCGTTCAAGAGACCCAGTACTTC

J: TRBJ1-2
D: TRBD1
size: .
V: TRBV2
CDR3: CASSDQTGLDYGYTF
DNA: TGTGCCAGCAGTGACCAGACAGGGCTGGACTATGGCTACACCTTC

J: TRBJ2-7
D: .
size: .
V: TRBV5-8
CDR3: CASFRRIGRGEQYF
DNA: TGTGCCAGCTTTCGGCGTATAGGACGGGGCGAGCAGTACTTC

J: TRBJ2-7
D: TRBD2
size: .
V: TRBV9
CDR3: CASSVGWLAGVYEQYF
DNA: TGTGCCAGCAGCGTAGGTTGGCTAGCGGGGGTCTACGAGCAGTACTTC

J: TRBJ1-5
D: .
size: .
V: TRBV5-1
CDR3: CASSRSGGGNQPQHF
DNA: TGCGCCAGCAGCCGTTCTGGGGGTGGCAATCAGCCCCAGCATTTT

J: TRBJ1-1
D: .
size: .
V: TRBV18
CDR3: CASPQEDFVRQENTEAFF
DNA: TGTGCCAGCCCACAGGAGGACTTCGTAAGACAGGAGAACACTGAAGCTTTCTTT

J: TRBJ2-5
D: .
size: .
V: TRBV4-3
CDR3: CASSQDRSQETQYF
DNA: TGCGCCAGCAGCCAAGATCGGAGCCAAGAGACCCAGTACTTC

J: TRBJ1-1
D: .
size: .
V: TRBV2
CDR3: CASSVAEHTEAFF
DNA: TGTGCCAGCAGTGTTGCGGAACACACTGAAGCTTTCTTT

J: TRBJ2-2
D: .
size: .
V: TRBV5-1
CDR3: CASRYNTGELFF
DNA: TGCGCCAGCAGATACAACACCGGGGAGCTGTTTTTT

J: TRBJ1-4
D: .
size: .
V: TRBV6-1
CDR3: CASNRWGGEKLFF
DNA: TGTGCCAGCAATCGTTGGGGGGGCGAAAAACTGTTTTTT

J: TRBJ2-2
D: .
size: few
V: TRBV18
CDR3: CASSFTSADGAGELFF
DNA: TGTGCCAGCTCATTTACCTCAGCCGACGGGGCCGGGGAGCTGTTTTTT

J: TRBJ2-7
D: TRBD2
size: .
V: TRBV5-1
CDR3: CASSLGRSGGAVYEQYF
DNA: TGCGCCAGCAGCTTGGGTCGTAGCGGGGGGGCCGTCTACGAGCAGTACTTC

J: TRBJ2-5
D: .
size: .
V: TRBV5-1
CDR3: CASRSAGAQEETQYF
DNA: TGCGCCAGCAGATCAGCAGGGGCTCAGGAAGAGACCCAGTACTTC

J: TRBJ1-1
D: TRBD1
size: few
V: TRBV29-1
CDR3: CSVGTGTNTEAFF
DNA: TGCAGCGTGGGGACAGGGACGAACACTGAAGCTTTCTTT

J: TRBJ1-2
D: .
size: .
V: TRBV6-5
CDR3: CASSSPGGTNYGYTF
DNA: TGTGCCAGCAGTTCCCCTGGGGGAACTAACTATGGCTACACCTTC

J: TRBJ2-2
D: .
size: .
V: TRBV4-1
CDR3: CASSQDRSAGGELFF
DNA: TGCGCCAGCAGCCAAGATCGTAGCGCGGGCGGGGAGCTGTTTTTT

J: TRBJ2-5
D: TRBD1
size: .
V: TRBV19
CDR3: CASNPGGGMGETQYF
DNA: TGTGCCAGCAACCCAGGGGGCGGGATGGGAGAGACCCAGTACTTC

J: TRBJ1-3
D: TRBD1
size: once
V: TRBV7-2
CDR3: CASSLRGTDSGNTIYF
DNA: TGTGCCAGCAGCTTGCGGGGGACAGACTCTGGAAACACCATATATTTT

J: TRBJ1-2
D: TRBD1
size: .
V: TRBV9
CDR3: CASSVGRGQSYGYTF
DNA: TGTGCCAGCAGCGTAGGCAGGGGACAGAGCTATGGCTACACCTTC

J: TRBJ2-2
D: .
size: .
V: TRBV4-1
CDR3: CASEPGFGDTGELFF
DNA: TGCGCCAGCGAGCCAGGGTTTGGCGACACCGGGGAGCTGTTTTTT

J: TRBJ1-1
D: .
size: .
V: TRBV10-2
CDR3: CASSEDTNTEAFF
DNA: TGCGCCAGCAGTGAAGACACGAACACTGAAGCTTTCTTT

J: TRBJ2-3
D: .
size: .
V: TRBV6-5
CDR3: CASSYSPLPGTDTQYF
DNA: TGTGCCAGCAGTTACAGCCCACTCCCCGGCACAGATACGCAGTATTTT

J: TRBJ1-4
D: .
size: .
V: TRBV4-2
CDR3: CASSQADRQNEKLFF
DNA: TGTGCCAGCAGCCAGGCCGACAGGCAGAATGAAAAACTGTTTTTT

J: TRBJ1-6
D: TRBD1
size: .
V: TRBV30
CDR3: CALNDRGSYNSPLHF
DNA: TGTGCCCTGAATGACAGGGGGTCCTATAATTCACCCCTCCACTTT

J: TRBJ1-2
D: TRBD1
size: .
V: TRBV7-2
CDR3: CASSLSRGQDYTF
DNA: TGTGCCAGCAGCCTTTCCAGGGGGCAGGACTACACCTTC

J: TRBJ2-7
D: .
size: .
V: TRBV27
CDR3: CASSLGASYEQYF
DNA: TGTGCCAGCAGTTTAGGGGCCTCCTACGAGCAGTACTTC

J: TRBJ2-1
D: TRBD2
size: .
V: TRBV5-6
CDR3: CASSLGLASGGYNEQFF
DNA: TGTGCCAGCAGCTTGGGTTTGGCTAGCGGGGGCTACAATGAGCAGTTCTTC

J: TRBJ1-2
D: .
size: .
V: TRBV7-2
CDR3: CASSLRQSANYGYTF
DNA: TGTGCCAGCAGCTTGAGGCAGTCCGCTAACTATGGCTACACCTTC

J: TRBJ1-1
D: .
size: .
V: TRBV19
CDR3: CASSIGPPMNTEAFF
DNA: TGTGCCAGTAGTATTGGGCCCCCGATGAACACTGAAGCTTTCTTT

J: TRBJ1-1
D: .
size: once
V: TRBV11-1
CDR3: CASSSRPQNTEAFF
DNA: TGTGCCAGCAGCTCCCGGCCCCAGAACACTGAAGCTTTCTTT

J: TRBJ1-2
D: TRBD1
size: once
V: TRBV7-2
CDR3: CASSITGTATSNYGYTF
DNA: TGTGCCAGCAGCATAACCGGGACAGCTACTTCTAACTATGGCTACACCTTC

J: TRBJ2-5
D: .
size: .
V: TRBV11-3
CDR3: CASSMGGGGGIETQYF
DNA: TGTGCCAGCAGCATGGGTGGCGGGGGCGGAATAGAGACCCAGTACTTC

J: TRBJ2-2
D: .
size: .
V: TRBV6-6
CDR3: CASKTGYTGELFF
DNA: TGTGCCAGCAAGACCGGTTACACCGGGGAGCTGTTTTTT

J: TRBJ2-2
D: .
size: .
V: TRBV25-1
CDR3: CASSELGGANTGELFF
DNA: TGTGCCAGCAGTGAATTAGGAGGGGCGAACACCGGGGAGCTGTTTTTT

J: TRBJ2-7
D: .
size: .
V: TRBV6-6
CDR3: CASSLSGNYEQYF
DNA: TGTGCCAGCAGTCTCTCCGGGAACTACGAGCAGTACTTC

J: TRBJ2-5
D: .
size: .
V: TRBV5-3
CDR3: CARSTGSSFAETQYF
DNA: TGTGCCAGAAGCACGGGATCTAGTTTTGCGGAGACCCAGTACTTC

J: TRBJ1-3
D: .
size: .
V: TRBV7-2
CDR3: CASSLDQAHSGNTIYF
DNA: TGTGCCAGCAGCTTAGATCAGGCCCACTCTGGAAACACCATATATTTT

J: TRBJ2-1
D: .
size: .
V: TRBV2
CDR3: CASSDRRNEQFF
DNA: TGTGCCAGCAGTGACAGGCGGAATGAGCAGTTCTTC

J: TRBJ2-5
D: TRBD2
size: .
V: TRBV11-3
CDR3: CASSPGLAGAGETQYF
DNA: TGTGCCAGCAGCCCGGGACTAGCGGGGGCCGGGGAGACCCAGTACTTC

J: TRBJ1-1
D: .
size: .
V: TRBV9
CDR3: CASSVVPGAPEAFF
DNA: TGTGCCAGCAGCGTAGTACCGGGGGCCCCTGAAGCTTTCTTT